Following are 10 T cell receptor beta chains from one sample sequenced in a study of cytomegalovirus exposure and HLA in healthy donors. Primers: 60 Vbeta forward and 13 Jbeta reverse. The method was immunoSEQ multiplex PCR; TCRdb's version includes in-frame clones alone and lacks a portion of them. The sample holds some 200,000 clones, about 89% seen once. Sequencing input: PBMCs. These receptors were obtained from a woman between 18 and 30 years old in good health and CMV-seronegative.

V and J are TRBV7-2 and TRBJ2-1, with 7 bases fitting TRBD1. The germline gives CDR1 SGHTA, CDR2 FQGNSA. CDR3 length: 15 amino acids. With 3 bases clipped from V and 2 bases from J, the junction kept 4 bases outside the gene matches. CDR3 sequence: CASSFRDSPYNEQFF. The CDR3, as DNA: TGTGCCAGCAGCTTCCGGGACAGCCCCTACAATGAGCAGTTCTTC.

The chain joins TRBV18 to TRBJ2-4; tentatively, D is TRBD1 (5 bases). The CDR3 extends over 16 amino acids. V was pared by 2 bases and J by 1 base, with 12 bases between. Germline lookup yields CDR1 KGHSH and CDR2 LQKENI. CDR3 bases: TGTGCCAGCTCACCAATGCAGGGTCGGGCCAAAAACATTCAGTACTTC. The encoded protein is CASSPMQGRAKNIQYF.

The chain recombines TRBV18 with TRBJ2-1; TRBD1 aligns across 8 bases. After removal of 5 bases from V and 7 bases from J, the junction contained 10 bases not matched to a gene. The CDR3 loop spans 15 amino acids. Germline V CDR1 and CDR2: KGHSH, LQKENI. The CDR3 spells CASSTRQGAKNEQFF. The DNA of the CDR3 is TGTGCCAGCTCAACCAGGCAGGGGGCGAAAAATGAGCAGTTCTTC.

The chain joins TRBV6-1 to TRBJ2-2; no definite D call. This CDR3 contains 14 residues. CDR1 and CDR2 from the germline V gene are MNHNS and SASEGT. Deletions cut 2 bases from V and 5 bases from J, with 9 bases between. CDR3 sequence: CASSEHTVTGELFF. CDR3 DNA: TGTGCCAGCAGTGAACATACAGTAACCGGGGAGCTGTTTTTT.

The chain joins TRBV30 to TRBJ1-6; weak D call: TRBD1 (5 bases). The germline gives CDR1 GTSNPN, CDR2 SVGIG (reference sequence). Between the trimmed V and J ends, which lost 0 bases and 7 bases, there was a span of 7 bases. The CDR3 totals 13 residues. CDR3 sequence: CAWSVDSNSPLHF. The DNA of the CDR3 is TGTGCCTGGAGTGTAGACAGCAATTCACCCCTCCACTTT.

The CDR3 DNA reads as TGTGCCAGCAGCTTACAAACAGCTAACTATGGCTACACCTTC. Translating gives CASSLQTANYGYTF. The V call is TRBV5-5, the J call TRBJ1-2; D uncertain. Per germline, CDR1 SGHKS and CDR2 YYEKEE (reference sequence). The CDR3 covers 14 residues. V lost 2 bases to trimming and J lost 0 bases, with 8 bases between them.

The chain couples TRBV7-9 to TRBJ1-1; D is perhaps TRBD1 (5 bases). CDR1 and CDR2 (germline): SEHNR, FQNEAQ (reference sequence). Trimming took 3 bases from V and 8 from J, leaving 19 bases between them. There are 15 residues in the CDR3. CDR3 coding DNA: TGTGCCAGCAGCTTTCGAAGGGGCCCTTCAGACGAAGCTTTCTTT. It encodes CASSFRRGPSDEAFF. The full variable domain, completed using reference TRBV7-9 and TRBJ1-1, is DTGVSQNPRHKITKRGQNVTFRCDPISEHNRLYWYRQTLGQGPEFLTYFQNEAQLEKSRLLSDRFSAERPKGSFSTLEIQRTEQGDSAMYLCASSFRRGPSDEAFFGQGTRLTVV.

The chain recombines TRBV5-1 with TRBJ1-1; TRBD1 matches 9 bases. The germline V gene has CDR1 SGHRS and CDR2 YFSETQ. After removal of 4 bases from V and 5 bases from J, the junction contained 6 bases not matched to a gene. The CDR3 loop spans 14 amino acids. The CDR3 bases are TGCGCCAGCAGCGAGACAGGGGGAAATACTGAAGCTTTCTTT. Translation: CASSETGGNTEAFF.

The J gene is TRBJ2-2, the V gene TRBV28; TRBD2 matches at 8 bases. Germline CDR1 reads MDHEN; CDR2 reads SYDVKM. The CDR3 sequence is 14 residues long. The ends lost 10 bases at V and 5 bases at J; junction bases unmatched: 9. The CDR3 spells CAISAGVRTGELFF. The CDR3 DNA reads as TGTGCCATTTCAGCGGGAGTTAGAACCGGGGAGCTGTTTTTT.

The chain joins TRBV7-2 to TRBJ2-2; 9 positions agree with TRBD2. V shed 5 bases and J 1 base; nucleotides not matched to a gene: 14. CDR3 length: 19 residues. Germline CDR1 is SGHTA and CDR2 is FQGNSA. In DNA, the CDR3 is TGTGCCAGCAGCCCCAGGGGAGGTAGCGGGGGCGGGAACACCGGGGAGCTGTTTTTT. Translated, it gives CASSPRGGSGGGNTGELFF.